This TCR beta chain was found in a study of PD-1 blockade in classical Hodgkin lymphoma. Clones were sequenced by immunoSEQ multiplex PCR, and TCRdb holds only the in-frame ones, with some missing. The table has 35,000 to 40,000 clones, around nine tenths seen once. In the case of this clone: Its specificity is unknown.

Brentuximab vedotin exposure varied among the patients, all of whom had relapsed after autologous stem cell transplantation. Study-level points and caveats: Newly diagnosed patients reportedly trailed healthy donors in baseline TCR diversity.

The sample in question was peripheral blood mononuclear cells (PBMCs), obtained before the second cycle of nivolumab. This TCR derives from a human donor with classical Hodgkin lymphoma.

The CDR3 sequence is CASSLEGAAQYF. In nucleotides, the CDR3 is TGTGCCAGCAGCTTAGAGGGCGCGGCCCAGTACTTC. The chain uses TRBV11-2 and TRBJ2-5; D ambiguous. The ends were cut back, 0 bases at V and 9 bases at J, with 8 bases in the middle. The CDR3 extends over 12 amino acids. CDR1 is SGHAT and CDR2 is FQNNGV in the germline V gene.